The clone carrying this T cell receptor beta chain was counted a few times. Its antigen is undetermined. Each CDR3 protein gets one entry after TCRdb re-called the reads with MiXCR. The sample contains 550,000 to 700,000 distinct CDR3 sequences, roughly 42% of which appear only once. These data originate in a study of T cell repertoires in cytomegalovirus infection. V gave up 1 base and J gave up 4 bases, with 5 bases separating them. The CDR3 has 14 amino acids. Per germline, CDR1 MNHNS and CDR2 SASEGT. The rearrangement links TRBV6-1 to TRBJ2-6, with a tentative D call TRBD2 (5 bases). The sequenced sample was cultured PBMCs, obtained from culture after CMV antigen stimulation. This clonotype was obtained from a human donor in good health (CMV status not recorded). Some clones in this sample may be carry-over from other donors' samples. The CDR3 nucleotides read TGTGCCAGCAGTGAAGGCGGGGGGGCCAACGTCCTGACTTTC. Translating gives CASSEGGGANVLTF.